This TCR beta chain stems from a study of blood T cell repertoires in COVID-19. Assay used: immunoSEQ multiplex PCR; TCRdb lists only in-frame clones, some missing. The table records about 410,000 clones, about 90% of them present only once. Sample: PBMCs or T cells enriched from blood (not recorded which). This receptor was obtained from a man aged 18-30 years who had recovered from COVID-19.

CDR3 in DNA: TGTGCCAGCAGTTATAGACATCAGGGCGGATTCAAATCACCCCTCCACTTT. It codes for CASSYRHQGGFKSPLHF. This chain links TRBV11-2 with TRBJ1-6, with D tentatively TRBD1 (5 bases). V was cut by 6 bases and J by 10 bases, with 25 bases left in between. This CDR3 comprises 17 residues. Germline values: CDR1 SGHAT, CDR2 FQNNGV.